Listed here are 30 T cell receptor beta chains from one sample, sequenced in a study of T and B cells in COVID-19 patients. BIOMED2 TRB-A/B primer pools were used in multiplex TRB PCR. TCRdb used MiXCR to reprocess the multiplex PCR reads, holding one entry per CDR3 protein. The table shows approximately 20,000 distinct CDR3 sequences, with over 25% occurring only once. TRB was amplified from about 260-540 ng of blood genomic DNA. Sequencing used blood. The receptors here all came from a human donor who had recovered from COVID-19.

J is TRBJ1-1 and V is TRBV6-1, with 7 bases matching TRBD1. The CDR3 has 15 amino acids. V dropped 8 bases and J dropped 0; count of bases not matched to a gene: 9. CDR1 is MNHNS and CDR2 is SASEGT in the germline V gene. CDR3 residues: CASRSGTAMNTEAFF. In nucleotides, the CDR3 is TGTGCCAGCCGATCCGGGACAGCTATGAACACTGAAGCTTTCTTT.

The J gene is TRBJ1-6, the V gene TRBV6-5, with D unclear. From germline, CDR1 is MNHEY and CDR2 SVGAGI. V shed 0 bases and J shed 9 bases, with 3 bases lying between them. The CDR3 extends over 12 amino acids. The CDR3 reads CASSYSGSPLHF. The DNA for the CDR3 is TGTGCCAGCAGTTACTCGGGTTCACCCCTCCACTTT.

The chain couples TRBV27 to TRBJ2-7; 12 positions agree with TRBD1. This CDR3 contains 15 residues. J was trimmed by 4 bases and V by 4 bases; bases with no gene match: 5. CDR1 MNHEY and CDR2 SMNVEV come from the germline V gene (reference sequence). The CDR3 DNA reads TGTGCCAGCAGTTACGGGACAGGGGGCTTTTACGAGCAGTACTTC. Translated, it gives CASSYGTGGFYEQYF.

This clonotype was observed a handful of times. The chain joins TRBV6-1 to TRBJ2-1; D uncertain. The CDR3 is made up of 15 amino acids. Deletions cut 4 bases from V and 0 bases from J, with 10 bases between. Germline V gene lookup returns CDR1 MNHNS and CDR2 SASEGT. CDR3 sequence reads: CASSARPDSYNEQFF. Here the CDR3 DNA reads TGTGCCAGCAGTGCCCGACCCGACTCCTACAATGAGCAGTTCTTC.

This clonotype was counted a few times. The chain joins TRBV12-3 or TRBV12-4 to TRBJ2-7; possible D gene TRBD1, 5 bases. This CDR3 is 15 amino acids long. V lost 0 bases and J lost 2, with 11 bases in between. The CDR3 DNA sequence: TGTGCCAGCAGTTTAGCGTTTGACAGCGCCTACGAGCAGTACTTC. Its translation: CASSLAFDSAYEQYF.

In its sample, this clonotype is medium-sized (0.01 to 0.1%). The CDR3 region has the DNA TGCAGCGTTGCAGGGGCCCTCTCCTACGAGCAGTACTTC. Amino acid sequence: CSVAGALSYEQYF. This chain links TRBV29-1 with TRBJ2-7, with D perhaps matching TRBD1 (6 bases). V lost 4 bases and J lost 0, with 10 bases in between. Per germline, CDR1 SQVTM and CDR2 ANQGSEA. The CDR3 consists of 13 residues.

Points on this clonotype: A read error may be the cause here, since a much bigger clone is one base away. The chain is built from TRBV19 and TRBJ2-1; weak D call: TRBD1 (6 bases). Germline assignment: CDR1 LNHDA and CDR2 SQIVND (reference sequence). Trimming took off 3 bases at V and 9 bases at J, with 15 bases between the two ends. CDR3 length: 14 residues. CDR3 region: CASSIGQWGSEQFF. CDR3 DNA sequence: TGTGCCAGTAGTATCGGACAGTGGGGTAGTGAGCAGTTCTTC.

This clonotype was observed a few times. The chain is built from TRBV29-1 and TRBJ1-1, with D perhaps matching TRBD1 (6 bases). In germline, CDR1 is SQVTM, CDR2 ANQGSEA. The germline V and J ends were trimmed by 2 bases and 4 bases, with 11 bases remaining between them. The CDR3 contains 13 residues. This chain's CDR3 is CSVERGGGTEAFF. Here the CDR3 DNA reads TGCAGCGTTGAAAGGGGGGGGGGCACTGAAGCTTTCTTT.

In this sample, this clonotype turned up a few times. The chain has TRBV30 and TRBJ1-1, with D perhaps TRBD1 (6 bases). V lost 3 bases and J 5 bases, leaving 13 bases between the germline ends. CDR1 is GTSNPN, CDR2 SVGIG, per germline (reference sequence). This CDR3 spans 13 amino acids. CDR3 sequence (DNA): TGTGCCTGGAGGCTACAGGGTGATACTGAAGCTTTCTTT. Protein product: CAWRLQGDTEAFF. Complete variable domain (other parts from reference TRBV30 and TRBJ1-1): SQTIHQWPATLVQPVGSPLSLECTVEGTSNPNLYWYRQAAGRGLQLLFYSVGIGQISSEVPQNLSASRPQDRQFILSSKKLLLSDSGFYLCAWRLQGDTEAFFGQGTRLTVV.

This clonotype showed up many times. The rearrangement uses TRBV5-5 and TRBJ2-1, with no clear D. V was cut by 0 bases and J by 8 bases, with 12 bases left in between. The germline CDR1 and CDR2 sequences are SGHKS and YYEKEE (reference sequence). The CDR3 has 14 residues. This CDR3 is CASSLDAQVYEQFF. In nucleotides, the CDR3 is TGTGCCAGCAGCTTGGATGCCCAAGTCTATGAGCAGTTCTTC.

This clonotype has a handful of counts. The genes are TRBV13 and TRBJ2-5; D remains unclear. The V gene's germline CDR1 is PRHDT and CDR2 FYEKMQ (reference sequence). There are 13 residues in the CDR3. Trimming took 5 bases from V and 1 from J, leaving 8 bases between them. CDR3 loop: CASSPRLQETQYF. DNA of the CDR3: TGTGCCAGCAGCCCAAGACTCCAAGAGACCCAGTACTTC.

This clonotype has just a few counts. The chain links TRBV19 to TRBJ1-1; unclear D gene. This CDR3 contains 14 residues. The germline V and J ends were trimmed by 5 bases and 1 base, with 11 bases remaining between them. Per germline, CDR1 LNHDA and CDR2 SQIVND (reference sequence). The CDR3 protein is CASSSPGRNTEAFF. The CDR3 nucleotides read TGTGCCAGTAGTTCCCCAGGAAGGAACACTGAAGCTTTCTTT.

The J gene is TRBJ1-1, the V gene TRBV5-1; D remains ambiguous. There are 16 residues in the CDR3. V lost 4 bases to trimming and J lost 2 bases, with 18 bases between them. In germline, CDR1 is SGHRS, CDR2 YFSETQ. This CDR3 is CASSTEQLLANTEAFF. CDR3 nucleotides: TGCGCCAGCAGCACCGAACAGCTGTTGGCAAACACTGAAGCTTTCTTT.

The table lists this clonotype with many counts. V gene TRBV6-5 combines with J gene TRBJ1-6; a possible D gene is TRBD1 (5 bases). The germline V gene encodes CDR1 MNHEY and CDR2 SVGAGI. This CDR3 region has 14 residues. Trimming left V 6 bases short and J 7 bases short, with 13 bases between. DNA for the CDR3: TGTGCCAGCAGGGCCTTGGACATAAATTCACCCCTCCACTTT. Its translation: CASRALDINSPLHF.

Only one count was recorded for this clonotype. The chain carries TRBV6-1 and TRBJ2-7; 7 positions agree with TRBD1. The CDR3 contains 14 residues. Per germline, CDR1 MNHNS and CDR2 SASEGT. J lost 0 bases, V lost 6 bases, and 5 bases had no gene match. CDR3 protein: CASSGQVSSYEQYF. The CDR3 DNA reads TGTGCCAGCAGCGGACAGGTCTCCTCCTACGAGCAGTACTTC.

This clonotype showed up just a few times. The V gene is TRBV27, the J gene TRBJ2-1, with 9 positions matching TRBD2. The length of the CDR3 is 15 residues. Germline trimming cut 8 bases from V and 3 bases from J; bases unmatched to any gene: 8. Germline V gives CDR1 MNHEY, CDR2 SMNVEV (reference sequence). CDR3: CASGPLAGNYNEQFF. The CDR3 DNA reads as TGTGCCAGCGGCCCCCTAGCGGGAAACTACAATGAGCAGTTCTTC.

This clonotype was observed many times. The chain has TRBV19 and TRBJ2-1, with D possibly TRBD2 on 6 matching bases. Germline loops: CDR1 LNHDA, CDR2 SQIVND (reference sequence). V lost 1 base and J 2 bases, leaving 9 bases between the germline ends. The CDR3 covers 15 residues. The CDR3 sequence: CASSIVASAYNEQFF. The CDR3 DNA reads as TGTGCCAGTAGTATAGTCGCTAGCGCCTACAATGAGCAGTTCTTC.

The chain uses TRBV18 and TRBJ2-5; TRBD2 matches at 11 bases. Germline CDR1 reads KGHSH; CDR2 reads LQKENI. Trimming took 2 bases from V and 1 from J; bases not matched to a gene: 3. The length of the CDR3 is 16 residues. CDR3 loop: CASSPRLAGGQETQYF. CDR3 coding DNA: TGTGCCAGCTCACCAAGGCTAGCGGGGGGCCAAGAGACCCAGTACTTC.

The rearrangement uses TRBV12-3 or TRBV12-4 and TRBJ2-3; 8 bases fit TRBD2. The V segment lost 3 bases and the J segment 2 bases; nucleotides outside the gene matches: 4. The CDR3 is 15 residues long. The CDR3 protein is CASSFVAGHTDTQYF. The DNA of the CDR3 is TGTGCCAGCAGTTTCGTAGCGGGGCACACAGATACGCAGTATTTT.

This clonotype was found many times. The V call is TRBV18, the J call TRBJ1-4; 7 bases map to TRBD1. CDR3 length equals 15 residues. Looked up from germline, CDR1 is KGHSH and CDR2 is LQKENI. Trimming cost V 4 bases and J 2 bases; bases outside gene matches: 4. The CDR3, as DNA: TGTGCCAGCTCACGCGACAGGGCGACTAATGAAAAACTGTTTTTT. Its translation is CASSRDRATNEKLFF.

The chain links TRBV19 to TRBJ2-7; TRBD1 aligns across 8 bases. J lost 0 bases, V lost 1 base, and 5 bases had no gene match. CDR1 and CDR2 from the germline V gene are LNHDA and SQIVND (reference sequence). CDR3 length equals 16 residues. For the CDR3, the DNA is TGTGCCAGTAGTATAGCCGGGACAGGATTCTCCTACGAGCAGTACTTC. Translating it yields CASSIAGTGFSYEQYF.

The table lists this clonotype with many counts. The chain joins TRBV27 to TRBJ1-5; D uncertain. There are 12 residues in the CDR3. The germline gives CDR1 MNHEY, CDR2 SMNVEV (reference sequence). Deletions cut 4 bases from V and 7 bases from J, with 8 bases between. This CDR3 reads CASSSMGQPQHF. CDR3 coding DNA: TGTGCCAGCAGTTCTATGGGCCAGCCCCAGCATTTT.

Worth noting for this clonotype: Given a much more abundant clone one base away, this may be a read error. This sequence joins TRBV18 and TRBJ2-7; 9 bases are a match to TRBD2. The trim removed 5 bases at V and 7 bases at J, leaving 15 bases unmatched. Germline assignment: CDR1 KGHSH and CDR2 LQKENI. CDR3 length equals 16 residues. Here the CDR3 DNA reads TGTGCCAGCTCATCCCCGGCACTAGCGGGTCGAGGAGAGCAGTACTTC. Translated, it gives CASSSPALAGRGEQYF. Full variable domain (remainder filled in from reference TRBV18 and TRBJ2-7): NAGVMQNPRHLVRRRGQEARLRCSPMKGHSHVYWYRQLPEEGLKFMVYLQKENIIDESGMPKERFSAEFPKEGPSILRIQQVVRGDSAAYFCASSSPALAGRGEQYFGPGTRLTVT.

This clonotype was recorded a few times. CDR3 in DNA: TGTGCCAGCAGCAGGGGTTGGGGCACTGAAGCTTTCTTT. Translated, it gives CASSRGWGTEAFF. The V and J genes are TRBV19 and TRBJ1-1, with D tentatively TRBD1 (6 bases). Germline CDR1 reads LNHDA; CDR2 reads SQIVND (reference sequence). The CDR3 runs 13 residues. V lost 9 bases, J lost 4 bases, and 15 bases lay in between.

This sequence joins TRBV12-3 or TRBV12-4 and TRBJ2-3; 10 bases are shared with TRBD2. The CDR3 covers 16 residues. Losses at the gene ends were 6 bases for V and 0 bases for J; bases not matched to a gene: 6. The CDR3: CASSRSSGGSTDTQYF. The CDR3 coding sequence is TGTGCCAGCAGCCGATCTAGCGGGGGCAGCACAGATACGCAGTATTTT.

Worth noting for this clonotype: This could be a read error, since a much larger clone is one nucleotide away. The J gene is TRBJ2-2, the V gene TRBV13; D not certain. V was cut by 5 bases and J by 5 bases, with 15 bases left in between. The CDR3 runs to 15 residues. CDR1 and CDR2 from the germline V gene are PRHDT and FYEKMQ (reference sequence). In DNA, the CDR3 is TGTGCCAGCAGCCCGTCACTCCTGAGGACCGGGGAGCTGTTTTTT. It is translated as CASSPSLLRTGELFF. Complete variable domain (other parts from reference TRBV13 and TRBJ2-2): AAGVIQSPRHLIKEKRETATLKCYPIPRHDTVYWYQQGPGQDPQFLISFYEKMQSDKGSIPDRFSAQQFSDYHSELNMSSLELGDSALYFCASSPSLLRTGELFFGEGSRLTVL.

The chain combines TRBV12-3 or TRBV12-4 with TRBJ1-1; D gene ambiguous. V was clipped by 1 base and J by 4 bases, with 1 base between them. CDR3 length: 11 residues. The CDR3 bases are TGTGCCAGCAGTTTAGGCACTGAAGCTTTCTTT. This encodes CASSLGTEAFF.

This clonotype was detected only a few times. This sequence joins TRBV30 and TRBJ2-2, with 8 bases identical to TRBD1. In germline, CDR1 is GTSNPN, CDR2 SVGIG (reference sequence). Trimming removed 4 bases from V and 1 base from J; junction bases left unmatched: 8. The CDR3 has 16 residues. For the CDR3, the DNA is TGTGCCTGGACCCTCCGGGACAGGATGAACACCGGGGAGCTGTTTTTT. Amino acid sequence: CAWTLRDRMNTGELFF.

This clonotype has a handful of counts. This chain's CDR3 is CASSLDLSSNQPQHF. The DNA of the CDR3 is TGTGCCAGCAGCTTAGATCTCTCCAGCAATCAGCCCCAGCATTTT. The rearrangement links TRBV7-9 to TRBJ1-5; D unclear. In germline, CDR1 is SEHNR, CDR2 FQNEAQ (reference sequence). The V gene lost 1 base and the J gene lost 1 base, with 8 bases spanning the gap. This CDR3 has 15 amino acids.

This clonotype was observed once. CDR3 DNA sequence: TGTGCCAGCAGACCAGCGGGAGGGGTTCTTGGTGAGCAGTTCTTC. It is translated as CASRPAGGVLGEQFF. The J gene is TRBJ2-1, the V gene TRBV12-3 or TRBV12-4; TRBD2 matches at 10 bases. V was clipped by 6 bases and J by 9 bases; unmatched bases: 11. This CDR3 contains 15 residues.